Listed below are T cell receptor beta chains from one sample, sequenced in a study of T cell responses to AZD1222 COVID-19 vaccine. Measured with immunoSEQ multiplex PCR; TCRdb has only the in-frame clones, and not every one. The sample lists 150,000 or so clones, 89% occurring once. The sequencing used peripheral blood, collected on day 0 of AZD1222 vaccination. These receptors came from an adult in good health. Each CDR3 is given without its conserved first and last residue. The D gene is left open where the match is weak.

v_call,j_call,d_call,cdr3_aa
TRBV10-3,TRBJ1-2,-,AISPPTGNYGYT
TRBV6-5,TRBJ1-5,-,ASSYGRSNQPQH
TRBV28,TRBJ2-4,-,ASSLRGVAKNIQY
TRBV19,TRBJ1-2,TRBD1,ASRMGQGTGYT
TRBV19,TRBJ2-7,-,ASSKNSGGRDPKSYEQY
TRBV18,TRBJ2-3,TRBD2,ASSPGEGGRDTQY
TRBV10-3,TRBJ1-5,-,AISDQGLDNQPQH
TRBV4-3,TRBJ1-4,TRBD1,ASSVQGRANEKLF
TRBV28,TRBJ1-6,-,ASSPGAGPNSPLH
TRBV5-1,TRBJ2-5,-,ASSYGIAYQYQETQY
TRBV15,TRBJ1-5,-,ATSRELGSVNQPQH
TRBV3-1/TRBV3-2,TRBJ2-5,TRBD2,ASSQILGTSGKETQY
TRBV5-1,TRBJ2-7,TRBD2,ASSLAVLAGGDEQY
TRBV28,TRBJ1-3,TRBD1,ASSSYDRVAGNTIY
TRBV4-3,TRBJ1-2,-,ASSQVGNYGYT
TRBV28,TRBJ2-2,-,ASGGQPTTGELF
TRBV4-1,TRBJ1-5,TRBD1,ASSQDSQVRTGGAEPQH
TRBV6-2/TRBV6-3,TRBJ2-2,-,ASSYPGELF
TRBV30,TRBJ1-2,-,AWTIGHRYGYT
TRBV3-1/TRBV3-2,TRBJ2-1,TRBD2,ASSQGAGGYNEQF
TRBV28,TRBJ1-2,TRBD1,ASSFLQGAGT
TRBV9,TRBJ2-1,TRBD2,ASSPKGSGRDEQF
TRBV3-1/TRBV3-2,TRBJ1-2,TRBD1,ASSLPGQGIVGYT
TRBV5-4,TRBJ1-6,TRBD1,ASSWDRGPNSPLH
TRBV5-6,TRBJ1-1,TRBD1,ASSADRGRFTEAF
TRBV11-3,TRBJ2-7,-,ASSTDGQSYEQY
TRBV5-1,TRBJ2-1,TRBD2,ASSATSGNEQF
TRBV28,TRBJ1-2,-,ASSFLRSGYT
TRBV24-1,TRBJ2-3,-,ATSEYGADTQY
TRBV11-2,TRBJ1-3,TRBD1,ASSRQGSSDTIY
TRBV11-1,TRBJ1-1,-,ASSLISTHMNTEAF
TRBV3-1/TRBV3-2,TRBJ1-4,TRBD1,ASSPGRGQGIEKLF
TRBV2,TRBJ2-2,-,ASSAEEATGELF
TRBV7-2,TRBJ1-6,-,ASSLAFRNSPLH
TRBV19,TRBJ1-2,-,ASSMPERKDGYT
TRBV19,TRBJ1-2,-,ASSINNGGSGYT
TRBV14,TRBJ2-5,TRBD2,ASSHLTSGSVTQY